This TCR beta chain was identified during a study of CD8+CD57+ T cells in acquired aplastic anemia. Study-level findings and limits: The study identified twenty-nine CD8+ CDR3 sequences shared by patients and controls.

Per germline, CDR1 LNHNV and CDR2 YYDKDF (reference sequence). The CDR3 extends over 13 amino acids. J was trimmed by 7 bases and V by 5 bases; bases with no gene match: 7. Genomic DNA templated the TCR beta VDJ and CDR3 profiling. A single record per CDR3 protein comes from TCRdb applying MiXCR to the reads. The sample lists roughly 250,000 distinct CDR3 sequences, approximately 45% occurring once. Sequencing was done on patients that had shown CD8+CD57+ cell expansion by flow cytometry. The cohort consisted entirely of patients having severe acquired aplastic anemia. Blood came from patients not yet given any therapy. As regards this clonotype: Its antigen is currently unknown.

This chain uses TRBV15 with TRBJ2-7; TRBD2 agrees at 8 bases. The sequenced sample consisted of sorted CD4+, CD8+, or CD8+CD57+ T cells (not recorded which) from PBMCs. The TCR originated in a human donor with aplastic anemia. In DNA form, the CDR3 reads TGTGCCACCAGCTCGGGGGGGCCGGGTGAGCAGTACTTC. Translated, it gives CATSSGGPGEQYF.